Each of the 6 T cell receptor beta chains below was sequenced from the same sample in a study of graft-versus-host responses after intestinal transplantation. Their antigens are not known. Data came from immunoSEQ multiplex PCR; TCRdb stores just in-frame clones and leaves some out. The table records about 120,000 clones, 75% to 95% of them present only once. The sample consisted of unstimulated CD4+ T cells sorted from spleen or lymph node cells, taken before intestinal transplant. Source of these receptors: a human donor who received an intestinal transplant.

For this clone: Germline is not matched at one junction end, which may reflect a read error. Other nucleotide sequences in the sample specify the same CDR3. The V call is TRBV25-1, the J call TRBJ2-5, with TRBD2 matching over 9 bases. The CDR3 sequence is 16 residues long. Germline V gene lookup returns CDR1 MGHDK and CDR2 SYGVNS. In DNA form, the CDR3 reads TGTGCCAGTAGTGAATATGGCGGGGGGGGTTATGAGACCCAGTACTTC. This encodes CASSEYGGGGYETQYF.

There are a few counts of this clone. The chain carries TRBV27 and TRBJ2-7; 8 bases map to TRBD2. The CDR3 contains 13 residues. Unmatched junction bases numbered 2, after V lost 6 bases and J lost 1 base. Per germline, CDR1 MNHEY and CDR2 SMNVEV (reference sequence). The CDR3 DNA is TGTGCCAGCAGAACTAGCGGATCCTACGAGCAGTACTTC. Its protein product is CASRTSGSYEQYF.

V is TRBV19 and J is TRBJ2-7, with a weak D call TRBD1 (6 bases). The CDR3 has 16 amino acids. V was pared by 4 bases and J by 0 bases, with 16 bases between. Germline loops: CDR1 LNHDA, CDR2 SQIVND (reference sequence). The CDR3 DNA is TGTGCCAGTAGTACTAGAACAGGGACAAGCTCCTACGAGCAGTACTTC. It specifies CASSTRTGTSSYEQYF.

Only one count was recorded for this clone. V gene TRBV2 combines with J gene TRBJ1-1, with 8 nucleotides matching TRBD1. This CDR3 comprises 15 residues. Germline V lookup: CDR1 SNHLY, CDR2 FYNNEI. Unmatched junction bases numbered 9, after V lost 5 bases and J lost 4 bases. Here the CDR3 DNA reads TGTGCCAGCAGTCCGCAGGGGGCGCGGGGCACTGAAGCTTTCTTT. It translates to CASSPQGARGTEAFF.

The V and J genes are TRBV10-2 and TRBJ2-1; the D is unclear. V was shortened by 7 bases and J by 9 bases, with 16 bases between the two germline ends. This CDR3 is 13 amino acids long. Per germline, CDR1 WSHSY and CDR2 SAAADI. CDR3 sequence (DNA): TGCGCCAGCAATACGGTCAACGGTGGTGAGCAGTTCTTC. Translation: CASNTVNGGEQFF.

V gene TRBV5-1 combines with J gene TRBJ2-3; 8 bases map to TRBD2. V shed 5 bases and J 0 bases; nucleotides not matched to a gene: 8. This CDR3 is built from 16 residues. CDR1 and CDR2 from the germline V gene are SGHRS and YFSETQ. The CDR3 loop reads CASSWTSWTSTDTQYF. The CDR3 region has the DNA TGCGCCAGCAGTTGGACTAGCTGGACTAGCACAGATACGCAGTATTTT. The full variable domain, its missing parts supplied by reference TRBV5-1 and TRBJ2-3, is KAGVTQTPRYLIKTRGQQVTLSCSPISGHRSVSWYQQTPGQGLQFLFEYFSETQRNKGNFPGRFSGRQFSNSRSEMNVSTLELGDSALYLCASSWTSWTSTDTQYFGPGTRLTVL.